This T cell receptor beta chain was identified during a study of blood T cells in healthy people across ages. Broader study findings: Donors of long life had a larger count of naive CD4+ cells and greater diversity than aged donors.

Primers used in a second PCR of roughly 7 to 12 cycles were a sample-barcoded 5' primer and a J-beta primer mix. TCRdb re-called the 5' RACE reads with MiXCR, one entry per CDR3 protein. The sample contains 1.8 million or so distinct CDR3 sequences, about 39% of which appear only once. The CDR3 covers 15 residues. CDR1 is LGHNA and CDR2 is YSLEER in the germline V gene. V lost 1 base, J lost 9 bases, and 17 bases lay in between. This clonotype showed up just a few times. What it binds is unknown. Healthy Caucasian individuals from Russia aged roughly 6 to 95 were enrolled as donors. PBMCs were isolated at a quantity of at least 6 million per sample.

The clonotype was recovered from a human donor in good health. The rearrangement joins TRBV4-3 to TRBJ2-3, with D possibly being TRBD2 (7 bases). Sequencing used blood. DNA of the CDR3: TGCGCCAGCAGCCAAGTGAGTCGGGGGGCCCTAACGCAGTATTTT. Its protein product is CASSQVSRGALTQYF.